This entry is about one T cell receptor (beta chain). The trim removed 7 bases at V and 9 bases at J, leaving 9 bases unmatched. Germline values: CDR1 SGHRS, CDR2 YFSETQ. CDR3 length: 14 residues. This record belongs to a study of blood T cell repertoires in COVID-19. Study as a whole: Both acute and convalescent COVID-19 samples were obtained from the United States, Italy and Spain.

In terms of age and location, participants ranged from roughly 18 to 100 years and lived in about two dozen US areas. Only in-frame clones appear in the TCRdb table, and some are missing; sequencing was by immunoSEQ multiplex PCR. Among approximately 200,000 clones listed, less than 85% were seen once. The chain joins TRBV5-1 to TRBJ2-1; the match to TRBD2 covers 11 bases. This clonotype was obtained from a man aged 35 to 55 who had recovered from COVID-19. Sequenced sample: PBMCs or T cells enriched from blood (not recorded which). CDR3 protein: CASLDTSGSPEQFF. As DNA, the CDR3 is TGCGCCAGCCTGGATACTAGCGGGAGTCCTGAGCAGTTCTTC.